This TCR beta chain is drawn from a study of PD-L1 blockade in urothelial cancer. About the study: Bladder-origin urothelial cancer in males covered about 90% of the roughly 30 patients. Enrolled patients had been treated previously with 0 to 3 chemotherapy regimens.

Synthetically made TCR analog templates were put into each PCR as spikes. Some clones are missing from TCRdb's copy, which holds only in-frame ones; the method was immunoSEQ multiplex PCR. This table holds 15,000 to 20,000 clones, around four fifths found once. Stated time point: peripheral blood 6 weeks after treatment start. V was clipped by 2 bases and J by 6 bases, with 9 bases between them. Germline-derived CDR1 and CDR2 are SEHNR and FQNEAQ (reference sequence). The CDR3 has 13 residues. The TCR comes from a man aged 50 to 60 with urothelial cancer. Sequencing was performed on PBMCs, taken around atezolizumab (anti-PD-L1) treatment. V gene TRBV7-9 combines with J gene TRBJ2-3, with D hard to call. CDR3 region: CASSLLLEDTQYF. CDR3 sequence (DNA): TGTGCCAGCAGCTTATTATTGGAGGATACGCAGTATTTT.